The clone carrying this TCR beta chain was picked up one time. Its matching antigen is unknown. This entry comes from a study of T cells after yellow fever vaccination. Regarding the study as a whole: A secondary response was less intense yet reached its peak sooner, at day 5 versus 15.

V was shortened by 3 bases and J by 5 bases, with 7 bases between the two germline ends. This CDR3 spans 12 amino acids. Per the germline V gene, CDR1 is KGHSH and CDR2 is LQKENI. Via MiXCR, TCRdb re-called the 5' RACE reads, giving one row per CDR3 protein. Of under 300,000 distinct CDR3 sequences listed, 5.5% to 8.5% are singletons. This clonotype originated in a man aged 25-45 years who received the YFV17D yellow fever vaccine. Specimen: CD4+ T cells sorted from PBMCs, collected on the day of the yellow fever booster vaccination. This rearrangement joins TRBV18 to TRBJ1-1; no definite D call. The DNA for the CDR3 is TGTGCCAGCTCACCGGGGAAGACTGAAGCTTTCTTT. Translating it yields CASSPGKTEAFF.